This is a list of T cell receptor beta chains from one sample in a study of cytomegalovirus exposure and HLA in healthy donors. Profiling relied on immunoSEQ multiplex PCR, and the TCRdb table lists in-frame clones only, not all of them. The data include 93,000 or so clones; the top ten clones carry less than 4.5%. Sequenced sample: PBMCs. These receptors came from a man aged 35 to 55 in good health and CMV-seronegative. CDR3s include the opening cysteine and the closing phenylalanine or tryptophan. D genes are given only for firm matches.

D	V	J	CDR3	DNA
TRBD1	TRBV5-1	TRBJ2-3	CASSWGQGTDTQYF	TGCGCCAGCAGCTGGGGACAGGGTACAGATACGCAGTATTTT
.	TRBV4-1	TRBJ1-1	CASSLGVRTEAFF	TGCGCCAGCAGCCTGGGAGTGAGGACTGAAGCTTTCTTT
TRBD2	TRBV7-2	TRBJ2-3	CASSSQPTSGRATDTQYF	TGTGCCAGCAGCTCACAACCGACTAGCGGGAGGGCGACAGATACGCAGTATTTT
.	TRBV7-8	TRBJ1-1	CASSFAGTEAFF	TGTGCCAGCAGCTTTGCGGGCACTGAAGCTTTCTTT
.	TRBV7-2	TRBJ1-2	CARTSRGGYGYTF	TGTGCCAGGACAAGCCGGGGGGGGTATGGCTACACCTTC
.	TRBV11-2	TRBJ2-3	CASSLAQDTQYF	TGTGCCAGCAGCTTAGCACAAGATACGCAGTATTTT
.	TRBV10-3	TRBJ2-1	CAISEVSSYNEQFF	TGTGCCATCAGTGAGGTCAGCTCCTACAATGAGCAGTTCTTC
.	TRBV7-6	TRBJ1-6	CASSLGQADSPLHF	TGTGCCAGCAGCTTAGGACAGGCGGATTCACCCCTCCACTTT
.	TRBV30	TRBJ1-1	CAWSVRSGNTEAFF	TGTGCCTGGAGTGTACGTTCCGGGAACACTGAAGCTTTCTTT
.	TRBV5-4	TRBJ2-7	CASSFAPGVYEQYF	TGTGCCAGCAGCTTCGCGCCGGGGGTCTACGAGCAGTACTTC
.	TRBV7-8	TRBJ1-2	CASSSSTGSLYGYTF	TGTGCCAGCAGCTCGTCTACCGGTAGTCTCTATGGCTACACCTTC
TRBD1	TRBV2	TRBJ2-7	CASSGPGQGYEQYF	TGTGCCAGCAGTGGACCGGGACAGGGCTACGAGCAGTACTTC